This TCR beta chain was identified in a study of T-cell reconstitution after alpha-beta-depleted transplantation in children (dated by TCRdb to between 2015 and 2016). For context, the study as a whole: Using TCR repertoire profiling, the study quantitatively followed how T-cell immune reconstitution unfolded in children after TCRalphabeta/CD19-depleted allogeneic hematopoietic cell transplantation.

The library was generated by PCR. Sequencing used an Illumina HiSeq 2500. To normalize quantification of the TCRbeta repertoire, the TCR libraries were built with molecular barcoding that relied on unique molecular identifiers. TCRdb redid the processing of the public reads, applying fastp at Q25 and MiXCR, and retained in-frame beta chains. For every CDR3 protein sequence, its rows merge into one entry that carries the most common genes and DNA. This sample is represented by some 530,000 distinct CDR3 sequences; around 13% of them were singletons. In total, the top ten clones hold around 6% of the sample. V is cut by 6 bases and J by 6 bases, and the space between the germline ends is 14 bases. The CDR3, cysteine through phenylalanine, is 14 amino acids long. Just the 42-base CDR3 DNA is kept, in frame starting at base 1. The germline V gene specifies SGHTA as CDR1 and FQGNSA as CDR2. Turning to this clonotype: The target of this receptor is not known. Base quality data are lacking; no much larger clone is found one base away.

This receptor was taken from a human donor who donated a stem cell graft to a child with combined immunodeficiency. The sequencing used PBMCs from the stem cell graft donor, collected from the stem cell graft. This chain joins TRBV7-2 to TRBJ2-2, with no confidently assigned D gene. The CDR3 has the sequence CASRTMYGPGELFF. The DNA sequence is as follows: TGTGCCAGCAGAACTATGTACGGGCCCGGGGAGCTGTTTTTT.